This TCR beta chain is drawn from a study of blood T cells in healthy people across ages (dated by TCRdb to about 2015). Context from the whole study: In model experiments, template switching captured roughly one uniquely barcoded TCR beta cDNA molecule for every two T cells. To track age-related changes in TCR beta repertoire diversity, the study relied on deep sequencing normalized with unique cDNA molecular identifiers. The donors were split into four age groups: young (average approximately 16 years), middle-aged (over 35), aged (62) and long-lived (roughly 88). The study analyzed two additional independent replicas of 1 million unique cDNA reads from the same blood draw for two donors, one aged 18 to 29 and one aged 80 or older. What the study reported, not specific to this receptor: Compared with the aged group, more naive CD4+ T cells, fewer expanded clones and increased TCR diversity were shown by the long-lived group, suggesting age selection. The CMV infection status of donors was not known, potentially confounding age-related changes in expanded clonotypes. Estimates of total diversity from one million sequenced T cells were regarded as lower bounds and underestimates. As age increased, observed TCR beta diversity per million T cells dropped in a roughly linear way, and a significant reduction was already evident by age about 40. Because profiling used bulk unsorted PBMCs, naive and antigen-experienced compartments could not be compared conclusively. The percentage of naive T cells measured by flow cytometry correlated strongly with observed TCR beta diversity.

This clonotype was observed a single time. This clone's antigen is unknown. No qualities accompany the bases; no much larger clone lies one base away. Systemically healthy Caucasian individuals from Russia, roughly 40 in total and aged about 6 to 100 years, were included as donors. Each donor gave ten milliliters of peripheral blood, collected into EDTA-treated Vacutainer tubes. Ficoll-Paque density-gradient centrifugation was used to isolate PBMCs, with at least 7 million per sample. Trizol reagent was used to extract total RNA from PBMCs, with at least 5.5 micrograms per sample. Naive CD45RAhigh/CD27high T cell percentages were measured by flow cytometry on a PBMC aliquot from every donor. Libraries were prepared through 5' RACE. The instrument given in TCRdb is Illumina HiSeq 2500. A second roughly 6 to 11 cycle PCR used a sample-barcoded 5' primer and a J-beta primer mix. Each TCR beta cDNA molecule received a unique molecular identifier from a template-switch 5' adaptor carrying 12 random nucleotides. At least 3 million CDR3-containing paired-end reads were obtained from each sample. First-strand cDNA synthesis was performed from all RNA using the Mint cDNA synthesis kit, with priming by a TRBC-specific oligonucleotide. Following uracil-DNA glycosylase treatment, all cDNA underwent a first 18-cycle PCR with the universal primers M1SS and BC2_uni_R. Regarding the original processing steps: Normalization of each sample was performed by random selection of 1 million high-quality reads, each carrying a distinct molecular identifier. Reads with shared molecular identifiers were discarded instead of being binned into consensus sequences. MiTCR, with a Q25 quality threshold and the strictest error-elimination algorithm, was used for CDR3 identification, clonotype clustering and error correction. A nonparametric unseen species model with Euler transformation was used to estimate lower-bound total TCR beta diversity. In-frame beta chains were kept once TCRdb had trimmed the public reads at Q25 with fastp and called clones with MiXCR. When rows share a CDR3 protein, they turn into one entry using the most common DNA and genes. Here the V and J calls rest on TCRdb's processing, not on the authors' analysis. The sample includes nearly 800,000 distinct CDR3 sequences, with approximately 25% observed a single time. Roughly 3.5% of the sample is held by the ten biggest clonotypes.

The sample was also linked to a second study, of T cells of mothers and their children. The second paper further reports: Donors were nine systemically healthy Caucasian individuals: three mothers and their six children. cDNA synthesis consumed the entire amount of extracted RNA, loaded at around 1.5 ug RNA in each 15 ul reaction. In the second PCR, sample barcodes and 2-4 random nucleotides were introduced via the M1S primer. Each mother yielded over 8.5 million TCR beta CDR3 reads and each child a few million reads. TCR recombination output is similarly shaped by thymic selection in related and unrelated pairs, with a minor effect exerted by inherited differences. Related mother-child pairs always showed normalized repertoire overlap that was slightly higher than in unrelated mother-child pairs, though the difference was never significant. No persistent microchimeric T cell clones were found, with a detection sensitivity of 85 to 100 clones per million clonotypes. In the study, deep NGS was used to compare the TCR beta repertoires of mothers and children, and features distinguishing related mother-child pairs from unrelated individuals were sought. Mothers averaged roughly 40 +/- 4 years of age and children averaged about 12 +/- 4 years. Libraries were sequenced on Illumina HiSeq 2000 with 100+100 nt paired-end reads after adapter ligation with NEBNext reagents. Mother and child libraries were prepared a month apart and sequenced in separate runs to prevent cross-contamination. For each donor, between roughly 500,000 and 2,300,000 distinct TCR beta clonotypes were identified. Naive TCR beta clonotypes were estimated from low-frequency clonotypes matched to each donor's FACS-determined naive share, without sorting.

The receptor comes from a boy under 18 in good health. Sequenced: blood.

This receptor carries the CDR3 CASSGTGGADYGYTF. The nucleotide sequence reads as follows: TGTGCCAGCAGCGGGACAGGGGGCGCGGACTATGGCTACACCTTC. The chain joins TRBV6-2 or TRBV6-3 to TRBJ1-2, with 12 central nucleotides matching TRBD1. The CDR3 measures 15 amino acids from cysteine to phenylalanine. Just CDR3 DNA is preserved here, 45 bases in frame from base 1. The CDR1 and CDR2 encoded by the germline V gene are MNHEY and SVGEGT. From V the trimming removes 6 bases and from J it removes 3 bases, while the gene matches leave 5 bases of the junction unaccounted for.